This T cell receptor (beta chain) was identified in a study of PD-1 blockade in classical Hodgkin lymphoma. Assay: immunoSEQ multiplex PCR; the TCRdb copy retains only in-frame clones and omits some. The data hold about 34,000 clones, with around 80% observed a single time. Each and every patient relapsed after autologous stem cell transplantation, and patients got differing brentuximab vedotin exposure. Losses at the gene ends were 10 bases for V and 1 base for J; bases not matched to a gene: 7. The CDR3 spans 15 residues. CDR1 and CDR2 (germline): LNHDA, SQIVND (reference sequence). The sequence came from a human donor with classical Hodgkin lymphoma. Sequences were derived from peripheral blood mononuclear cells (PBMCs), sampled before the second cycle of nivolumab. This chain joins TRBV19 and TRBJ2-5; 12 nucleotides agree with TRBD2. Here the CDR3 reads CANALAGGFQETQYF. The CDR3 DNA reads as TGTGCCAACGCACTAGCGGGGGGCTTCCAAGAGACCCAGTACTTC.